This T cell receptor (beta chain) was identified during a study of naive and memory T cell subsets. This clonotype was recorded many times. An equimolar mix of two oligonucleotides served as the beta constant-region primer for TRBC1 and TRBC2. Each CDR3 protein gets one entry after TCRdb re-called the UMI-ligation and nested PCR reads with MiXCR. This sample has around 27,000 distinct CDR3 sequences; 9.5% to 12% occur once, and the top ten carry approximately 17%. Trimming stripped 1 base from V and 8 bases from J, with 17 bases between. Germline CDR1 is DFQATT and CDR2 is SNEGSKA (reference sequence). This CDR3 is built from 14 residues.

This chain links TRBV20-1 with TRBJ1-2; unclear D gene. This TCR derives from a human donor in good health. The sequencing input was effector memory CD4+ T cells from blood. The subset is: effector memory, CD45RA- CD27-. This chain's CDR3 is CSARVEGREGGYTF. CDR3 bases: TGCAGTGCTAGAGTCGAAGGGAGGGAGGGAGGCTACACCTTC.